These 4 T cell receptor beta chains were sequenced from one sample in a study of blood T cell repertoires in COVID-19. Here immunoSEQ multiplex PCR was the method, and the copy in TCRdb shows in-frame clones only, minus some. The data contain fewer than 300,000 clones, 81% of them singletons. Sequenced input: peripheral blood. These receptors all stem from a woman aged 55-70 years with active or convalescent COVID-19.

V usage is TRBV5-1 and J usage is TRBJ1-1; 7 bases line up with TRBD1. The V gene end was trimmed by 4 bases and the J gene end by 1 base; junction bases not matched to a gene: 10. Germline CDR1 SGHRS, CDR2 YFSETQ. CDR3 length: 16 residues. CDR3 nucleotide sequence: TGCGCCAGCAGCCCTGGACAGGTAATCGGGAACACTGAAGCTTTCTTT. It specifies CASSPGQVIGNTEAFF.

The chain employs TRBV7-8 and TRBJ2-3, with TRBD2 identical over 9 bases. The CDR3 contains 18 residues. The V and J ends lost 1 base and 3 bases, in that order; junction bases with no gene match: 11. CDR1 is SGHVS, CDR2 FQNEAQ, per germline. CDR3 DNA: TGTGCCAGCAGCTTAGTTGCGGGGGGGCCTCTTAGTACAGATACGCAGTATTTT. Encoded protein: CASSLVAGGPLSTDTQYF.

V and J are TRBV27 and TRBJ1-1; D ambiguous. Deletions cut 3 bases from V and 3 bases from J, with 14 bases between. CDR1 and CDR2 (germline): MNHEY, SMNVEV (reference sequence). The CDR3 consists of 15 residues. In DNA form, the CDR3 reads TGTGCCAGCAGTTTGGCCAGCCCGAGGCACACTGAAGCTTTCTTT. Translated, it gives CASSLASPRHTEAFF.

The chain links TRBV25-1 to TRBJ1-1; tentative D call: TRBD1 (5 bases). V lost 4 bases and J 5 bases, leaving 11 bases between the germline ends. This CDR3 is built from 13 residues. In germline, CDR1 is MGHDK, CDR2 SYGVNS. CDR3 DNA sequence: TGTGCCAGCAGTGGGGGCGACTGGACTGAAGCTTTCTTT. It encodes CASSGGDWTEAFF.